The 29 T cell receptor beta chains below all came from one sample that was sequenced in a study of T cell responses to AZD1222 COVID-19 vaccine. Sequenced by immunoSEQ multiplex PCR; TCRdb stores in-frame clones only, minus some. The sample lists fewer than 100,000 clones, roughly nine tenths occurring once. Specimen: peripheral blood, collected on day 0 of AZD1222 vaccination. These receptors were taken from an adult in good health.

The V gene is TRBV15, the J gene TRBJ1-5; 9 bases line up with TRBD1. The V gene end was trimmed by 5 bases and the J gene end by 8 bases; junction bases not matched to a gene: 7. Germline CDR1 LNHNV, CDR2 YYDKDF (reference sequence). The CDR3 length is 14 residues. In DNA, the CDR3 is TGTGCCACCAGCGAAGGACAGGGGATTGAGCCCCAGCATTTT. It yields the protein CATSEGQGIEPQHF.

The chain combines TRBV12-5 with TRBJ2-7, with a tentative D call TRBD2 (7 bases). CDR1 and CDR2 (germline): LGHNT, FRNRAP. The CDR3 has 12 amino acids. V was pared by 9 bases and J by 3 bases, with 12 bases between. The CDR3 here is CASLGGLYEQYF. The CDR3 DNA reads as TGTGCTAGCCTCGGGGGGCTCTACGAGCAGTACTTC.

In this sample, this clone turned up once. V usage is TRBV5-4 and J usage is TRBJ2-7; 8 nucleotides align to TRBD2. CDR1 and CDR2 (germline): SGHNT, YYREEE (reference sequence). CDR3 length equals 16 residues. The V segment lost 0 bases and the J segment 6 bases; nucleotides outside the gene matches: 11. Written as DNA, the CDR3 is TGTGCCAGCAGCTTGGATCCCGGGACTAGGGTAGGCGAGCAGTACTTC. As protein: CASSLDPGTRVGEQYF.

J is TRBJ2-1 and V is TRBV7-2; possibly TRBD1 for D (6 bases). V was cut by 5 bases and J by 11 bases, with 16 bases left in between. Germline-derived CDR1 and CDR2 are SGHTA and FQGNSA. The CDR3 length is 13 residues. The CDR3 spells CASSEDRQWQQFF. In DNA, the CDR3 is TGTGCCAGCAGCGAGGACAGACAATGGCAGCAGTTCTTC.

The chain couples TRBV27 to TRBJ2-7; 7 bases fit TRBD1. Losses at the gene ends were 5 bases for V and 6 bases for J; bases not matched to a gene: 7. The CDR3 consists of 13 residues. Germline assignment: CDR1 MNHEY and CDR2 SMNVEV (reference sequence). The CDR3 loop reads CASSRQGRLEQYF. The CDR3 coding sequence is TGTGCCAGCAGTCGACAGGGCCGGCTCGAGCAGTACTTC.

This clone has only one observation. Germline and junction disagree at one end, which may indicate a read error. This chain connects TRBV2 to TRBJ2-7, with a weak D call TRBD2 (5 bases). The CDR3 loop spans 13 amino acids. CDR1 and CDR2 from the germline V gene are SNHLY and FYNNEI. The chain's CDR3 is CASSQAGAYEQYF. The CDR3, as DNA: TGTGCCAGCAGTCAAGCCGGGGCCTACGAGCAGTACTTC.

The chain carries TRBV6-5 and TRBJ1-4, with 9 bases matching TRBD1. Per the germline V gene, CDR1 is MNHEY and CDR2 is SVGAGI. The CDR3 totals 15 residues. J gave up 10 bases and V 7 bases, and 13 bases lay outside the gene matches. The CDR3 reads CASTSTGTGWGKLFF. CDR3 sequence (DNA): TGTGCCAGCACTTCTACCGGGACAGGGTGGGGAAAACTGTTTTTT.

This clone appeared once. The chain couples TRBV5-8 to TRBJ2-2; TRBD2 agrees at 16 bases. This CDR3 spans 19 amino acids. The junction had 10 bases not matched to a gene; V was cut back by 2 bases and J by 6 bases. Germline V gene sequence: CDR1 SGHTS, CDR2 YDEGEE. This CDR3 reads CASSFKGLAGGPVPGELFF. The CDR3 DNA is TGTGCCAGCAGCTTTAAGGGACTAGCGGGAGGGCCAGTTCCCGGGGAGCTGTTTTTT.

The chain couples TRBV7-9 to TRBJ2-1; perhaps D is TRBD1 or TRBD2 (6 bases each). Germline CDR1 and CDR2: SEHNR and FQNEAQ (reference sequence). The CDR3 length is 16 residues. The V gene lost 1 base and the J gene lost 7 bases, with 17 bases spanning the gap. The CDR3 region is CASSLEYGGRDNEQFF. CDR3 coding DNA: TGTGCCAGCAGCTTAGAGTATGGGGGGCGCGATAATGAGCAGTTCTTC.

The chain is built from TRBV6-5 and TRBJ2-7, with D perhaps matching TRBD1 (5 bases). The CDR3 has 14 residues. Deletions cut 9 bases from V and 0 bases from J, with 15 bases between. Per germline, CDR1 MNHEY and CDR2 SVGAGI. The DNA of the CDR3 is TGTGCCAGTCAGGGTAGGCAGAGCTCCTACGAGCAGTACTTC. It specifies CASQGRQSSYEQYF.

This chain connects TRBV30 to TRBJ1-3; no clear D. This CDR3 is built from 15 residues. Germline V CDR1 and CDR2: GTSNPN, SVGIG (reference sequence). V shed 4 bases and J shed 0 bases, with 13 bases lying between them. The CDR3, as DNA: TGTGCCTGGAAATCGGCGGGGAACTCTGGAAACACCATATATTTT. It codes for CAWKSAGNSGNTIYF. Looking up the rest from reference TRBV30 and TRBJ1-3 gives the full variable domain: SQTIHQWPATLVQPVGSPLSLECTVEGTSNPNLYWYRQAAGRGLQLLFYSVGIGQISSEVPQNLSASRPQDRQFILSSKKLLLSDSGFYLCAWKSAGNSGNTIYFGEGSWLTVV.

The chain recombines TRBV4-2 with TRBJ1-5, with TRBD1 as a possible D gene (6 bases). The CDR3 sequence is 15 residues long. The germline V and J ends were trimmed by 0 bases and 7 bases, with 13 bases remaining between them. The germline gives CDR1 LGHNA, CDR2 YNFKEQ. The CDR3: CASSQDSGGRQPQHF. The CDR3 DNA follows: TGTGCCAGCAGCCAAGATTCGGGGGGCCGGCAGCCCCAGCATTTT.

This rearrangement joins TRBV27 to TRBJ2-1; 9 positions match TRBD2. Trimming removed 4 bases from V and 4 bases from J; junction bases left unmatched: 5. This CDR3 region has 15 residues. CDR1 is MNHEY, CDR2 SMNVEV, per germline (reference sequence). The CDR3 loop is CASSSRLADYNEQFF. In DNA form, the CDR3 reads TGTGCCAGCAGTTCTAGACTAGCGGATTACAATGAGCAGTTCTTC.

The chain joins TRBV6-4 to TRBJ1-5; D is unclear. The CDR3 sequence is 14 residues long. Per germline, CDR1 MRHNA and CDR2 SNTAGT. Trimming cost V 3 bases and J 5 bases, with 11 bases left between them. CDR3: CASSEFGSDQPQHF. In nucleotides, the CDR3 is TGTGCCAGCAGTGAATTTGGGTCGGATCAGCCCCAGCATTTT.

The chain has TRBV27 and TRBJ1-1; D remains unclear. The germline V gene encodes CDR1 MNHEY and CDR2 SMNVEV (reference sequence). Trimming took off 6 bases at V and 4 bases at J, with 12 bases between the two ends. This CDR3 has 13 residues. CDR3 coding DNA: TGTGCCAGCAGGCTGGTTCTGGGCACTGAAGCTTTCTTT. It encodes CASRLVLGTEAFF.

V and J are TRBV27 and TRBJ1-5; 8 bases are shared with TRBD1. There are 16 residues in the CDR3. V trimming: 4 bases; J trimming: 0 bases; junction bases outside the gene matches: 5. Per germline, CDR1 MNHEY and CDR2 SMNVEV (reference sequence). The CDR3 DNA reads TGTGCCAGCAGTTCCAGGACAGGGTATAGCAATCAGCCCCAGCATTTT. Translation: CASSSRTGYSNQPQHF.

The chain carries TRBV19 and TRBJ2-2; no clear D gene. The length of the CDR3 is 14 residues. The ends were cut back, 3 bases at V and 1 base at J, with 6 bases in the middle. Germline CDR1 and CDR2: LNHDA and SQIVND (reference sequence). CDR3 coding DNA: TGTGCCAGTAGTATTCCCCGGAACACCGGGGAGCTGTTTTTT. It specifies CASSIPRNTGELFF.

The chain is built from TRBV6-5 and TRBJ2-7, with 8 bases that match TRBD2. Germline V lookup: CDR1 MNHEY, CDR2 SVGAGI. The CDR3 spans 14 residues. After removal of 5 bases from V and 6 bases from J, the junction contained 9 bases not matched to a gene. The CDR3 is CASSTAGLVTEQYF. In nucleotides, the CDR3 is TGTGCCAGCAGTACGGCGGGACTAGTGACCGAGCAGTACTTC.

This chain links TRBV2 with TRBJ1-1; tentative D call: TRBD1 (5 bases). Germline V lookup: CDR1 SNHLY, CDR2 FYNNEI. Between the trimmed V and J ends, which lost 4 bases and 6 bases, there was a span of 15 bases. The CDR3 sequence is 14 residues long. The CDR3: CASSVQGLTSEAFF. The CDR3 coding sequence is TGTGCCAGCAGTGTTCAGGGTCTGACATCTGAAGCTTTCTTT.

V usage is TRBV18 and J usage is TRBJ2-2; 7 nucleotides align to TRBD2. Germline V gene data show CDR1 as KGHSH and CDR2 as LQKENI. The CDR3 is 16 amino acids. Germline trimming cut 5 bases from V and 3 bases from J; bases unmatched to any gene: 9. The CDR3: CASSILADVYTGELFF. CDR3 bases: TGTGCCAGCTCAATCCTAGCGGATGTCTACACCGGGGAGCTGTTTTTT.

This chain links TRBV4-2 with TRBJ2-1; TRBD1 matches 8 bases. CDR1 is LGHNA and CDR2 is YNFKEQ in the germline V gene. V was pared by 4 bases and J by 4 bases, with 6 bases of the junction left unmatched. The CDR3 totals 15 residues. CDR3: CASSPQGERYNEQFF. CDR3 coding DNA: TGTGCCAGCAGCCCACAGGGGGAAAGATACAATGAGCAGTTCTTC.

This clone occurred once. V gene TRBV4-1 combines with J gene TRBJ2-3; 8 bases align to TRBD2. The CDR3 spans 18 residues. Trimming cost V 0 bases and J 0 bases; bases outside gene matches: 8. The germline V gene has CDR1 MGHRA and CDR2 YSYEKL. DNA for the CDR3: TGCGCCAGCAGCCAAGAAGCTAGCGGGTATACTAGCACAGATACGCAGTATTTT. It codes for CASSQEASGYTSTDTQYF.

V is TRBV9 and J is TRBJ2-7, with 9 positions matching TRBD2. Germline CDR1 reads SGDLS; CDR2 reads YYNGEE. This CDR3 has 14 amino acids. Trimming at V came to 2 bases and at J to 4 bases, leaving 4 bases not matched to a gene. DNA for the CDR3: TGTGCCAGCAGCGTCGGACTAGCGCGTTACGAGCAGTACTTC. Protein product: CASSVGLARYEQYF. Filled out from reference TRBV9 and TRBJ2-7, the complete variable domain reads DSGVTQTPKHLITATGQRVTLRCSPRSGDLSVYWYQQSLDQGLQFLIQYYNGEERAKGNILERFSAQQFPDLHSELNLSSLELGDSALYFCASSVGLARYEQYFGPGTRLTVT.

V usage is TRBV19 and J usage is TRBJ1-1; no definite D call. The CDR3 runs to 17 residues. The germline CDR1 and CDR2 sequences are LNHDA and SQIVND (reference sequence). Trimming shortened V by 4 bases and J by 0 bases, and 18 bases separated the two germline ends. CDR3 sequence (DNA): TGTGCCAGTAGTAAATCCACAAGATTAACAATGAACACTGAAGCTTTCTTT. Encoded protein: CASSKSTRLTMNTEAFF.

This clone was found once. The chain joins TRBV11-3 to TRBJ2-1, with 7 bases that match TRBD2. This CDR3 has 16 residues. V shed 0 bases, J shed 7 bases, and the junction held 9 bases outside the gene matches. Germline V lookup: CDR1 SGHNT, CDR2 YENEEA. This CDR3 is CASSLDGAGALNEQFF. Here the CDR3 DNA reads TGTGCCAGCAGCTTAGATGGGGCGGGAGCCCTTAATGAGCAGTTCTTC.

This chain joins TRBV5-1 and TRBJ1-3; TRBD1 matches 12 bases. The CDR3 has 17 residues. The V gene end was trimmed by 4 bases and the J gene end by 3 bases; junction bases not matched to a gene: 8. CDR1 is SGHRS, CDR2 YFSETQ, per germline. CDR3 loop: CASSQGQGALIGNTIYF. The CDR3 DNA reads as TGCGCCAGCAGCCAGGGACAGGGGGCGCTTATTGGAAACACCATATATTTT.

The rearrangement uses TRBV28 and TRBJ1-1, with unresolved D. This CDR3 contains 15 residues. Trimming cost V 1 base and J 1 base, with 10 bases left between them. The germline gives CDR1 MDHEN, CDR2 SYDVKM. CDR3 loop: CASSLSTSRNTEAFF. Here the CDR3 DNA reads TGTGCCAGCAGTTTATCCACGTCGCGGAACACTGAAGCTTTCTTT.

This clone was detected only a few times. The V call is TRBV5-4, the J call TRBJ2-6; D may be TRBD1 (5 bases). Germline V gene lookup returns CDR1 SGHNT and CDR2 YYREEE (reference sequence). Deletions cut 1 base from V and 3 bases from J, with 5 bases between. The CDR3 extends over 14 amino acids. The CDR3 DNA reads as TGTGCCAGCAGCTTGCAGGGTGGGGCCAACGTCCTGACTTTC. Encoded protein: CASSLQGGANVLTF.

This rearrangement joins TRBV25-1 to TRBJ1-5; D is unresolved. V dropped 6 bases and J dropped 3 bases, with 9 bases sitting between them. From germline, CDR1 is MGHDK and CDR2 SYGVNS. The CDR3 sequence is 13 residues long. The CDR3 DNA follows: TGTGCCAGCAGCACCAGGCCCAATCAGCCCCAGCATTTT. Translation gives CASSTRPNQPQHF.